This entry describes one T cell receptor beta chain. CDR1 and CDR2 from the germline V gene are KGHSH and LQKENI. The junction had 23 bases not matched to a gene; V was cut back by 3 bases and J by 2 bases. The CDR3 contains 21 residues. This table comes from immunoSEQ multiplex PCR, and its TCRdb copy is limited to in-frame clones, with some not included. This sample has under 150,000 clones; about 90% occur once, and the top ten carry 1.6%. The data belong to a study of T cell responses to AZD1222 COVID-19 vaccine. J is TRBJ2-7 and V is TRBV18; 9 bases are a match to TRBD2. The sample in question was peripheral blood, obtained 28 days after the second AZD1222 dose. This receptor was taken from an adult who received the AZD1222 COVID-19 vaccine. DNA of the CDR3: TGTGCCAGCTCACCCGATGGCGCCGGAGGGGTTGATGGCGGGAGGGCCTACGAGCAGTACTTC. Translation: CASSPDGAGGVDGGRAYEQYF.